This T cell receptor (beta chain) was recovered during a study of T cell responses to AZD1222 COVID-19 vaccine. Findings and caveats of the study: Two doses of AZD1222 preceded a rise in Spike-specific TCR breadth and depth. Across spike, vaccine-associated CD4 TCRs were found, dominant at 160-218 and 743-854.

Trimming cost V 2 bases and J 3 bases, with 17 bases left between them. The germline V gene encodes CDR1 MNHNS and CDR2 SASEGT. This CDR3 comprises 16 residues. A note on this clone: Its antigen is still unknown.

This table comes from immunoSEQ multiplex PCR, and its TCRdb copy is limited to in-frame clones, with some not included. This sample carries 150,000 to 200,000 clones, approximately 90% of them seen once, and the ten largest clones take around 4.4%. The TCR comes from an adult who received the AZD1222 COVID-19 vaccine. Sequencing was performed on peripheral blood, taken 28 days after the second AZD1222 dose. This chain uses TRBV6-1 with TRBJ2-7, with D possibly TRBD2 on 6 matching bases. The CDR3 DNA follows: TGTGCCAGCAGTGAAAATCCGGCGGGGACCTTCTACGAGCAGTACTTC. Residues: CASSENPAGTFYEQYF.